The sequence of this T cell receptor beta chain was determined in a study of T-cell reconstitution after alpha-beta-depleted transplantation in children. Preparing the TCRbeta library involved the use of unique molecular identifiers. TCRdb independently ran MiXCR on the PCR reads; one entry per CDR3 protein. Here the sample spans 700,000 or so distinct CDR3 sequences, 10% to 15% being singletons. CDR1 is DFQATT, CDR2 SNEGSKA, per germline (reference sequence). The CDR3 length is 16 residues. Germline trimming cut 5 bases from V and 6 bases from J; bases unmatched to any gene: 11. This clonotype was observed at least ten times.

Sequenced here: PBMCs, sampled before TCRalphabeta/CD19-depleted stem cell transplant. The chain is built from TRBV20-1 and TRBJ2-2; 11 bases fit TRBD2. The TCR sequence derives from a girl aged 2 to 10 with congenital amegakaryocytic thrombocytopenia, due to receive a stem cell transplant. CDR3 in DNA: TGCAGTGCTGGGGGGTTTACTAGCGGGAGTTCCGGGGAGCTGTTTTTT. Protein product: CSAGGFTSGSSGELFF.